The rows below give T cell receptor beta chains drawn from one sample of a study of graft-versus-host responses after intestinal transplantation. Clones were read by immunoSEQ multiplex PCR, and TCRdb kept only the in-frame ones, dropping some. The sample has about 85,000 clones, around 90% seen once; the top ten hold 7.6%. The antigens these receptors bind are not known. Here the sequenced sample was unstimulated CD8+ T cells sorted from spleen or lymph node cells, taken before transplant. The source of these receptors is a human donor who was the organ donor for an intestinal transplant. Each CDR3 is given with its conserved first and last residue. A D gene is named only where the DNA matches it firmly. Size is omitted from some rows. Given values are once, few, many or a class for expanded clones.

TGTGCCTCCAATGTAGCGGGGCTAAATTTTTACAATGAGCAGTTCTTC	CASNVAGLNFYNEQFF	.	TRBJ2-1	TRBD2	TRBV7-9	16
TGTGCCAGCAGCTTAGCTGGGGAGACCCAGTACTTC	CASSLAGETQYF	.	TRBJ2-5	.	TRBV11-3	12
TGTGCCAGCAGTGAATTGGACAGGGTTGGGTATGGCTACACCTTC	CASSELDRVGYGYTF	few	TRBJ1-2	TRBD1	TRBV6-1	15
TGTGCCAGCAGGCCAGATAGCGGGAGCTCCTACGAGCAGTACTTC	CASRPDSGSSYEQYF	once	TRBJ2-7	TRBD2	TRBV13	15
TGTGCCACCCTCTTACCGGGAAGTATGTACGAGCAGTACTTC	CATLLPGSMYEQYF	.	TRBJ2-7	.	TRBV2	14
TGCGCCAGCAGCCCGGCGACTAGCGGGGGGGAAGGCACAGATACGCAGTATTTT	CASSPATSGGEGTDTQYF	.	TRBJ2-3	TRBD2	TRBV4-1	18
TGTACCAGCGGTATGGACGGGGCTAGCACAGATACGCAGTATTTT	CTSGMDGASTDTQYF	.	TRBJ2-3	.	TRBV6-5	15
TGTGCCAGCAGCCACTCGACTAGCGGGGGGTGGACGTGGGATACGCAGTATTTT	CASSHSTSGGWTWDTQYF	.	TRBJ2-3	TRBD2	TRBV11-2	18
TGTGCCAGCAGCCCTGGGATCAACAATGAGCAGTTCTTC	CASSPGINNEQFF	few	TRBJ2-1	.	TRBV16	13
TGCGCCAGCAGCCCCGAGCATCGGGGTTTTGCAGATACGCAGTATTTT	CASSPEHRGFADTQYF	.	TRBJ2-3	.	TRBV5-1	16
TGTGCCAGTAGTATTTCGGGGGTCGGCGGGGAGCTGTTTTTT	CASSISGVGGELFF	.	TRBJ2-2	.	TRBV19	14
TGTGCCAGTACCATAGGGGACTCTGGAAACACCATATATTTT	CASTIGDSGNTIYF	.	TRBJ1-3	.	TRBV19	14
TGTGCCATCAGTGAGTTGGAGGGGTTGGGCACTGAAGCTTTCTTT	CAISELEGLGTEAFF	.	TRBJ1-1	.	TRBV10-3	15
TGTGCCAGTAGTATAACGGGTGCTAGCACAGATACGCAGTATTTT	CASSITGASTDTQYF	.	TRBJ2-3	.	TRBV19	15
TGTGCCAGCAGTCCCGGGCGGATGAACACTGAAGCTTTCTTT	CASSPGRMNTEAFF	.	TRBJ1-1	.	TRBV25-1	14
TGCGCCAGCAGCCAAGGGGGAATGGGCAACCCGATTGAGCAGTACTTC	CASSQGGMGNPIEQYF	.	TRBJ2-7	.	TRBV4-1	16
TGTGCCAGCAGCTTACAGGAGACGGGAGGGCCAGATACGCAGTATTTT	CASSLQETGGPDTQYF	.	TRBJ2-3	TRBD2	TRBV11-3	16
TGCGCCAGCAGCCCCGGACTAGCGGGAGTGGGGAATGAGCAGTTCTTC	CASSPGLAGVGNEQFF	.	TRBJ2-1	TRBD2	TRBV5-1	16
TGTGCCAGTAGCCTGCCTAGCGCTATCTACGAGCAGTACTTC	CASSLPSAIYEQYF	.	TRBJ2-7	.	TRBV19	14
TGTGCCAGCACCCCACTGCGGGGTGGCTATGGCTACACCTTC	CASTPLRGGYGYTF	.	TRBJ1-2	.	TRBV6-5	14
TGTGCCAGCAGTTACTCGGGTCACAATGGCTACACCTTC	CASSYSGHNGYTF	.	TRBJ1-2	.	TRBV6-5	13
TGTGCCAGTAGTATTTATGGAACAGGTAATCAGCCCCAGCATTTT	CASSIYGTGNQPQHF	.	TRBJ1-5	.	TRBV19	15
TGTGCCAGCAGTGGGAGACAGGTATTGAACACTGAAGCTTTCTTT	CASSGRQVLNTEAFF	.	TRBJ1-1	.	TRBV6-5	15
TGCAGCGTTGATCAGGGCGGCGGGGAGCTGTTTTTT	CSVDQGGGELFF	few	TRBJ2-2	.	TRBV29-1	12
TGTGCCAGCAGTTTATATGCAGGTCAGTACGAGCAGTACTTC	CASSLYAGQYEQYF	.	TRBJ2-7	.	TRBV27	14
TGTGCCAGCAGCTCCTCCTTAGTCCAAACTAGCACAGATACGCAGTATTTT	CASSSSLVQTSTDTQYF	.	TRBJ2-3	.	TRBV7-6	17
TGTGCCAGTAGTATAGCGGACAGGGGAACTGAGACCCAGTACTTC	CASSIADRGTETQYF	.	TRBJ2-5	TRBD1	TRBV19	15
TGTGCCAGCAGCCCGCTAGCGGGGGCTGGAAATGAGCAGTTCTTC	CASSPLAGAGNEQFF	.	TRBJ2-1	TRBD2	TRBV7-3	15
TGTGCCAGCAGCTTAGCAGCGGGAGGGGACAATGAGCAGTTCTTC	CASSLAAGGDNEQFF	.	TRBJ2-1	TRBD2	TRBV7-8	15
TGTGCCAGCAGGCCTAACTCCCCCATCGATGGCTACACCTTC	CASRPNSPIDGYTF	.	TRBJ1-2	.	TRBV6-6	14
TGTGCCAGCAGTTTGGGGACAGGGTCTGAGCAGTACTTC	CASSLGTGSEQYF	.	TRBJ2-7	TRBD1	TRBV27	13
TGTGCCAGCAGTTCTATGGGCGCCTACAATGAGCAGTTCTTC	CASSSMGAYNEQFF	.	TRBJ2-1	.	TRBV6-5	14
TGTGCCAGTAGTATTTGGGGGGACAGGGCCTATGGCTACACCTTC	CASSIWGDRAYGYTF	.	TRBJ1-2	TRBD1	TRBV19	15
TGTGCCAGCAGTGAAAGACAGGGGGCAGAGACCCAGTACTTC	CASSERQGAETQYF	.	TRBJ2-5	TRBD1	TRBV6-1	14
TGTGCCAGCAGTTTAAGCGGGACAGTCTCCTACGAGCAGTACTTC	CASSLSGTVSYEQYF	.	TRBJ2-7	.	TRBV27	15
TGTGCCAGCAGCCGATTTAGCGATGGGGAGACCCAGTACTTC	CASSRFSDGETQYF	.	TRBJ2-5	.	TRBV5-4	14
TGTGCCATCAGTGAGAGAGATGAGGAGCTGTTTTTT	CAISERDEELFF	.	TRBJ2-2	.	TRBV10-3	12
TGTGCCAGCAGCTTGGGACCGTACAATAACACTGAAGCTTTCTTT	CASSLGPYNNTEAFF	.	TRBJ1-1	.	TRBV7-2	15
TGTGCCAGCAGCTTCGGCCTCCGGACAGGGCGAGATACGCAGTATTTT	CASSFGLRTGRDTQYF	.	TRBJ2-3	TRBD1	TRBV7-3	16
TGTGCCAGCAGCTTGGAGAGGCAGGGGTCCACCGGGGAGCTGTTTTTT	CASSLERQGSTGELFF	.	TRBJ2-2	.	TRBV4-2	16